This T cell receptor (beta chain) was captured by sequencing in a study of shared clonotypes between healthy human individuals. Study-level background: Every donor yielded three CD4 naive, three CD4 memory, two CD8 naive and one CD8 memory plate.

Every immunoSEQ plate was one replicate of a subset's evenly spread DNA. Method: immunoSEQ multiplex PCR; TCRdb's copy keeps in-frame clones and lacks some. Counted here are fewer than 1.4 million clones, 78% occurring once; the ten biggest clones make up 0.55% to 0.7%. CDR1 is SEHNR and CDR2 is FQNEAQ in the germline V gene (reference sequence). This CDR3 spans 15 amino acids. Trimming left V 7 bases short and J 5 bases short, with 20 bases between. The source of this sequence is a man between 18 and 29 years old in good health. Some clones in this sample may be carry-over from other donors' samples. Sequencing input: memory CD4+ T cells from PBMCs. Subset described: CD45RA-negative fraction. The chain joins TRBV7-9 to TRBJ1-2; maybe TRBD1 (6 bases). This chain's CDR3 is CASTSPRQGSYGYTF. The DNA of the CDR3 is TGTGCCAGCACCTCACCGAGGCAGGGGTCTTATGGCTACACCTTC.